Below are 14 T cell receptor beta chains sequenced from a single sample in a study of post-analysis software for immune sequencing data. Study findings and constraints: Controls showed lower frequencies than patients for roughly five TRBV segments, and TRBV5-6, TRBV5-1 and TRBV20-1 were among these.

No antigen is known for these receptors. Unique molecular identifiers were carried by the TCR beta cDNA libraries. TCRdb independently ran MiXCR on the PCR reads; one entry per CDR3 protein. Here the sample spans 700,000 to 900,000 distinct CDR3 sequences, 46% being singletons. Sequencing was carried out using blood. Every receptor here comes from a girl between 10 and 17 years old with multiple sclerosis.

The chain couples TRBV7-9 to TRBJ2-1; a weak D match, TRBD2 (5 bases). The CDR3 runs 14 residues. V gave up 1 base and J gave up 8 bases, with 12 bases separating them. CDR1 is SEHNR and CDR2 is FQNEAQ in the germline V gene (reference sequence). The CDR3 DNA reads as TGTGCCAGCAGCTTAGATGTTCAGCGGCATGAGCAGTTCTTC. The encoded protein is CASSLDVQRHEQFF. Together with reference TRBV7-9 and TRBJ2-1, the CDR3 gives the full variable domain: DTGVSQNPRHKITKRGQNVTFRCDPISEHNRLYWYRQTLGQGPEFLTYFQNEAQLEKSRLLSDRFSAERPKGSFSTLEIQRTEQGDSAMYLCASSLDVQRHEQFFGPGTRLTVL.

The chain recombines TRBV3-1 with TRBJ2-1; D uncertain. Germline assignment: CDR1 LGHDT and CDR2 YNNKEL (reference sequence). The CDR3 contains 15 residues. V was pared by 1 base and J by 8 bases, with 15 bases between. The CDR3 nucleotides read TGTGCCAGCAGCCAAGGGCCGGGCCCGGCCCATGAGCAGTTCTTC. It is translated as CASSQGPGPAHEQFF.

The V and J genes are TRBV29-1 and TRBJ1-1, with unresolved D. CDR1 is SQVTM and CDR2 is ANQGSEA in the germline V gene. CDR3 length: 11 amino acids. Trimming took off 7 bases at V and 1 base at J, with 7 bases between the two ends. The CDR3 region has the DNA TGCAGCGAAACACCGAACACTGAAGCTTTCTTT. Translating it yields CSETPNTEAFF.

This clonotype came up a few times. This rearrangement joins TRBV9 to TRBJ2-3; a weak D match, TRBD2 (5 bases). The length of the CDR3 is 14 residues. V was pared by 3 bases and J by 2 bases, with 10 bases between. CDR1 and CDR2 from the germline V gene are SGDLS and YYNGEE. The CDR3 loop is CASSGTFNTDTQYF. CDR3 sequence (DNA): TGTGCCAGCAGCGGGACTTTCAACACAGATACGCAGTATTTT.

The J gene is TRBJ2-1, the V gene TRBV12-3 or TRBV12-4; D is undetermined. There are 13 residues in the CDR3. V lost 6 bases, J lost 2 bases, and 8 bases lay in between. The CDR3 protein is CASRTDTYNEQFF. The CDR3 region has the DNA TGTGCCAGCAGAACCGACACCTACAATGAGCAGTTCTTC.

The chain uses TRBV20-1 and TRBJ2-2; the match to TRBD2 covers 7 bases. The CDR3 totals 14 residues. Germline V CDR1 and CDR2: DFQATT, SNEGSKA (reference sequence). With V trimmed by 0 bases and J by 7 bases, 5 bases remained unmatched. This CDR3 is CSARDSREGGELFF. The CDR3, as DNA: TGCAGTGCTAGAGACTCCAGGGAGGGCGGGGAGCTGTTTTTT.

V gene TRBV30 combines with J gene TRBJ2-5; 9 bases are shared with TRBD2. The germline V gene encodes CDR1 GTSNPN and CDR2 SVGIG (reference sequence). There are 12 residues in the CDR3. The V segment lost 3 bases and the J segment 5 bases; nucleotides outside the gene matches: 1. The CDR3 region is CAWRREGETQYF. The CDR3 nucleotides are TGTGCCTGGAGGCGGGAGGGTGAGACCCAGTACTTC.

The chain is built from TRBV15 and TRBJ2-3; tentative D call: TRBD2 (7 bases). There are 16 residues in the CDR3. Trimming took 3 bases from V and 2 from J, leaving 15 bases between them. Per the germline V gene, CDR1 is LNHNV and CDR2 is YYDKDF (reference sequence). The CDR3 DNA is TGTGCCACCAGCAGGCGAAAGGGGGGGGACACAGATACGCAGTATTTT. Encoded protein: CATSRRKGGDTDTQYF.

This clonotype was picked up many times. The V gene is TRBV18, the J gene TRBJ2-1, with unresolved D. Trimming stripped 1 base from V and 9 bases from J, with 7 bases between. Germline values: CDR1 KGHSH, CDR2 LQKENI. CDR3 length: 12 residues. In DNA form, the CDR3 reads TGTGCCAGCTCACCACGAAGGGTTGAGCAGTTCTTC. This gives the protein CASSPRRVEQFF.

This clonotype was observed a few times. The chain combines TRBV7-6 with TRBJ1-2; D uncertain. The CDR3 is 12 residues long. Germline CDR1 and CDR2: SGHVS and FNYEAQ. Trimming pared 3 bases from V and 4 bases from J, leaving 6 bases between. The CDR3 bases are TGTGCCAGCAGCTTCCGGGGCTATGGCTACACCTTC. This gives the protein CASSFRGYGYTF.

V and J are TRBV15 and TRBJ2-3; 10 bases are shared with TRBD2. The trim removed 0 bases at V and 4 bases at J, leaving 4 bases unmatched. The germline V gene encodes CDR1 LNHNV and CDR2 YYDKDF (reference sequence). The CDR3 sequence is 16 residues long. CDR3 DNA: TGTGCCACCAGCAGAGAGCTAGCGGGAGAGTCAGATACGCAGTATTTT. Residues: CATSRELAGESDTQYF.

The V gene is TRBV7-3, the J gene TRBJ2-1; 12 bases map to TRBD2. The V gene end was trimmed by 1 base and the J gene end by 5 bases; junction bases not matched to a gene: 6. This CDR3 region has 17 residues. The V gene's germline CDR1 is SGHTA and CDR2 FQGTGA. CDR3 sequence: CASSLSLAGGPDNEQFF. DNA of the CDR3: TGTGCCAGCAGCTTAAGCCTAGCGGGAGGGCCAGACAATGAGCAGTTCTTC. The whole variable domain, remainder taken from reference TRBV7-3 and TRBJ2-1, is GAGVSQTPSNKVTEKGKYVELRCDPISGHTALYWYRQSLGQGPEFLIYFQGTGAADDSGLPNDRFFAVRPEGSVSTLKIQRTERGDSAVYLCASSLSLAGGPDNEQFFGPGTRLTVL.

The chain combines TRBV24-1 with TRBJ2-5; TRBD2 might be the D (5 bases). Deletions cut 4 bases from V and 7 bases from J, with 12 bases between. This CDR3 contains 13 residues. CDR1 KGHDR and CDR2 SFDVKD come from the germline V gene. The chain's CDR3 is CATSDPVRGTQYF. The DNA for the CDR3 is TGTGCCACCAGTGACCCGGTCCGGGGGACCCAGTACTTC.

The rearrangement joins TRBV7-3 to TRBJ2-3, with D perhaps assigned TRBD1 or TRBD2 (5 bases each). Germline CDR1 is SGHTA and CDR2 is FQGTGA. The CDR3 contains 14 residues. V was pared by 0 bases and J by 6 bases, with 10 bases between. CDR3 residues: CASSLTGVRDTQYF. CDR3 DNA: TGTGCCAGCAGCTTAACGGGGGTACGGGATACGCAGTATTTT. The variable domain in full, completed from reference TRBV7-3 and TRBJ2-3, reads GAGVSQTPSNKVTEKGKYVELRCDPISGHTALYWYRQSLGQGPEFLIYFQGTGAADDSGLPNDRFFAVRPEGSVSTLKIQRTERGDSAVYLCASSLTGVRDTQYFGPGTRLTVL.